Listed below are T cell receptor beta chains from one sample, sequenced in a study of cytomegalovirus exposure and HLA in healthy donors. Method: immunoSEQ multiplex PCR; TCRdb's copy keeps in-frame clones and lacks some. This table has about 160,000 clones, approximately 89% appearing once. The sequencing sample was made of PBMCs. The receptor set was obtained from a man aged 18 to 30 in good health and CMV-seropositive. Each CDR3 is given with its conserved first and last residue. The D gene is left open where the match is weak. Size is omitted from some rows. Given values are once, few, many or a class for expanded clones.

j_call clone_size d_call v_call cdr3_length cdr3_nt cdr3_aa
TRBJ2-5 NA NA TRBV28 16 TGTGCCAGCAGACAGGAGTGGGCTCCTAAAGGGGAGACCCAGTACTTC CASRQEWAPKGETQYF
TRBJ2-1 NA TRBD2 TRBV27 15 TGTGCCAGCACCCCAGGGACTAGCGGTTACAATGAGCAGTTCTTC CASTPGTSGYNEQFF
TRBJ2-3 once NA TRBV29-1 13 TGCAGCGCACACAGTGGGGCCACAGATACGCAGTATTTT CSAHSGATDTQYF
TRBJ2-7 NA NA TRBV5-4 15 TGTGCCAGCAGCCTTCGGCAGGCTCTTGGAGGGGAGCAGTACTTC CASSLRQALGGEQYF
TRBJ1-2 NA TRBD1 TRBV27 15 TGTGCCAGCAGATCTTTCCCGACAGGGGGCCAGGGCTACACCTTC CASRSFPTGGQGYTF
TRBJ1-1 once TRBD1 TRBV28 15 TGTGCCAGCAGTTTATCGACAGGGTTTAACACTGAAGCTTTCTTT CASSLSTGFNTEAFF
TRBJ2-2 NA NA TRBV5-5 15 TGTGCCAGCAGCTTGGCTAGCCGGAACACCGGGGAGCTGTTTTTT CASSLASRNTGELFF
TRBJ2-1 few TRBD2 TRBV7-8 18 TGTGCCAGCAGCCCCCTTAGGGCGGGACTAGAGGTACTAGGTGAGCAGTTCTTC CASSPLRAGLEVLGEQFF
TRBJ2-3 NA NA TRBV30 12 TGTGCCTGGAGCGTCGGGGCAGATACGCAGTATTTT CAWSVGADTQYF
TRBJ1-2 NA NA TRBV25-1 13 TGTGCCAGCAGTCGCGGGGCCACCGGGGGCTACACCTTC CASSRGATGGYTF
TRBJ1-2 NA TRBD1 TRBV13 15 TGTGCCAGCAGACCAACCAACAGGGGGCAATATGGCTACACCTTC CASRPTNRGQYGYTF
TRBJ2-7 NA TRBD2 TRBV5-5 14 TGTGCCAGCAGCTTGGCTAGCGGGGCCTACGAGCAGTACTTC CASSLASGAYEQYF
TRBJ1-2 once TRBD1 TRBV19 15 TGTGCCAGTAGTGTAGAGACAGGGGGTGACTATGGCTACACCTTC CASSVETGGDYGYTF
TRBJ2-3 NA TRBD1 TRBV7-8 17 TGTGCCAGCAGCTTAGTGTCAGGACAGGGGGCAGTTGGTACGCAGTATTTT CASSLVSGQGAVGTQYF
TRBJ1-1 few NA TRBV27 12 TGTGCCAGCAGTTTCAGGGATAGAGAAGCTTTCTTT CASSFRDREAFF
TRBJ1-1 NA NA TRBV5-6 15 TGTGCCAGCATCCGGAGACAGACTTTGAACACTGAAGCTTTCTTT CASIRRQTLNTEAFF
TRBJ2-1 NA NA TRBV10-3 14 TGTGCCATCAGTGATGCGGGTCGCTACAATGAGCAGTTCTTC CAISDAGRYNEQFF
TRBJ1-4 NA NA TRBV28 18 TGTGCCAGCACTTCTATGCCGGGGGGGGCCCCAACTAATGAAAAACTGTTTTTT CASTSMPGGAPTNEKLFF
TRBJ1-2 NA TRBD1 TRBV19 14 TGTGCCAGTAGTAGAGGGACAGGGGGCTATGGCTACACCTTC CASSRGTGGYGYTF
TRBJ1-5 NA NA TRBV4-1 14 TGCGCCAGCAGCCAAAGCGTAAGCAATCAGCCCCAGCATTTT CASSQSVSNQPQHF
TRBJ2-3 NA NA TRBV6-5 11 TGTGCCAGCAAACTAGTGTTAGAGCAGTATTTT CASKLVLEQYF
TRBJ2-1 NA NA TRBV27 16 TGTGCCAGCAGTTCAGAGGAGTCCCTCTCCTACAATGAGCAGTTCTTC CASSSEESLSYNEQFF
TRBJ2-3 NA TRBD2 TRBV18 16 TGTGCCAGCTCTTCCAGGACTAGCGGGGGCACAGATACGCAGTATTTT CASSSRTSGGTDTQYF
TRBJ2-7 NA NA TRBV28 12 TGTGCCAGCAGTCCCCCAGTACACGAGCAGTACTTC CASSPPVHEQYF
TRBJ1-2 NA TRBD1 TRBV6-6 14 TGTGCCAGCAACAAACCGGACAGGGGAGTTGGCTACACCTTC CASNKPDRGVGYTF
TRBJ2-7 NA TRBD1 TRBV19 13 TGTGCCAGTAGGGGGACAGAAGTCTACGAGCAGTACTTC CASRGTEVYEQYF
TRBJ2-7 NA TRBD2 TRBV5-1 15 TGCGCCAGCAGCGGTTGGAGGCGGGAGGGCTACGAGCAGTACTTC CASSGWRREGYEQYF
TRBJ2-1 NA TRBD1 TRBV4-1 14 TGCGCCAGCAGCCCCGGACAGGGGGGGACTGAGCAGTTCTTC CASSPGQGGTEQFF
TRBJ2-7 NA TRBD2 TRBV5-1 15 TGCGCCAGCAGCGCCCGAGCGGGAGACGCCTACGAGCAGTACTTC CASSARAGDAYEQYF
TRBJ1-1 NA NA TRBV7-8 14 TGTGCCAGCAGCTTAGATGAAATGCGCACTGAAGCTTTCTTT CASSLDEMRTEAFF
TRBJ1-1 once NA TRBV6-1 11 TGTGCCTCAGCGGTGAACACTGAAGCTTTCTTT CASAVNTEAFF